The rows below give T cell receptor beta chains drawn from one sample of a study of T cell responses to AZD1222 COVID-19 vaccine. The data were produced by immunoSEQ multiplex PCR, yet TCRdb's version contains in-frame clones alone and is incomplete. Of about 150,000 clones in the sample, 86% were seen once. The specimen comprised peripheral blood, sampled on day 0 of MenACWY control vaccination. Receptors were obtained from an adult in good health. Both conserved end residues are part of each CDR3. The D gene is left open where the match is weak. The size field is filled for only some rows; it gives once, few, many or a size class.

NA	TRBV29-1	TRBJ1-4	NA	CSVAMFSVGHEKLFF	TGCAGCGTTGCGATGTTTTCAGTGGGGCATGAAAAACTGTTTTTT
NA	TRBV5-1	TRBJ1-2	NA	CASSLEGNYGYTF	TGCGCCAGCAGCTTGGAAGGTAACTATGGCTACACCTTC
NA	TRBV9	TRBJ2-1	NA	CASSVGGGTSYNEQFF	TGTGCCAGCAGCGTAGGTGGGGGGACCTCCTACAATGAGCAGTTCTTC
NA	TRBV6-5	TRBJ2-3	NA	CASSPRGASTDTQYF	TGTGCCAGCAGTCCGCGGGGAGCCAGCACAGATACGCAGTATTTT
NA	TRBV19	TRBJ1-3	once	CASSTYTSSGNTIYF	TGTGCCAGTAGCACCTACACAAGCTCTGGAAACACCATATATTTT
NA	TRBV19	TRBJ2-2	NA	CASKAPEGAGELFF	TGTGCCAGTAAAGCCCCGGAGGGGGCCGGGGAGCTGTTTTTT
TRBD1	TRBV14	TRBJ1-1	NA	CASSRDRDFNTEAFF	TGTGCCAGCAGCCGGGACAGGGATTTCAACACTGAAGCTTTCTTT
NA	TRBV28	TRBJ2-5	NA	CLVGPRRETQYF	TGTTTAGTTGGACCGAGGCGGGAGACCCAGTACTTC
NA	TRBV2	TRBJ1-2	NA	CASSEGFRVGYTF	TGTGCCAGCAGTGAAGGTTTTCGAGTTGGCTACACCTTC
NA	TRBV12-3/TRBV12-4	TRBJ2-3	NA	CASRLTDTQYF	TGTGCCAGTCGTCTCACAGATACGCAGTATTTT
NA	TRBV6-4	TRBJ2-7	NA	CASSDSYEQYF	TGTGCCAGCAGTGACTCCTACGAGCAGTACTTC
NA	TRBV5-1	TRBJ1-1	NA	CASSLEGWTEAFF	TGCGCCAGCAGCTTGGAAGGGTGGACTGAAGCTTTCTTT
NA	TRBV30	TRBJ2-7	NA	CAWSSRASSYEQYF	TGTGCCTGGAGCAGTAGGGCCAGCTCCTACGAGCAGTACTTC
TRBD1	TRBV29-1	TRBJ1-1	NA	CSGRQGRNTEAFF	TGCAGCGGGAGACAGGGGCGGAACACTGAAGCTTTCTTT
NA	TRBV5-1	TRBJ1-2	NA	CASSVGTQYGYTF	TGCGCCAGCAGCGTCGGGACTCAATATGGCTACACCTTC
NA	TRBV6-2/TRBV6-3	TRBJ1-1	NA	CASSYTEGYMNTEAFF	TGTGCCAGCAGTTACACCGAGGGGTACATGAACACTGAAGCTTTCTTT
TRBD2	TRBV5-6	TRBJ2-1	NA	CASSFGTSASYNEQFF	TGTGCCAGCAGCTTCGGTACTAGCGCTTCATACAATGAGCAGTTCTTC
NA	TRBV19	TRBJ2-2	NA	CASSIVGTLSNTGELFF	TGTGCCAGTAGTATAGTAGGGACACTGTCGAACACCGGGGAGCTGTTTTTT
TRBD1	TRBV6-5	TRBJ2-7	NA	CASRPGQGTYEQYF	TGTGCCAGCAGGCCGGGACAGGGGACCTACGAGCAGTACTTC
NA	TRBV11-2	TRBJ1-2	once	CASSLGVSHYGYTF	TGTGCCAGCAGCTTAGGGGTCAGCCACTATGGCTACACCTTC
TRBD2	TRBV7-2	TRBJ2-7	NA	CASTSSAGAPYEQYF	TGTGCCAGCACCTCCTCAGCGGGAGCACCCTACGAGCAGTACTTC
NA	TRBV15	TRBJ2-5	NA	CATSSEVGRETQYF	TGTGCCACCAGCTCCGAGGTGGGAAGGGAGACCCAGTACTTC
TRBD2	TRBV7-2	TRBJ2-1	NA	CASSLLAGPGGSSYNEQFF	TGTGCCAGCAGCTTACTAGCGGGACCGGGGGGGAGCTCCTACAATGAGCAGTTCTTC
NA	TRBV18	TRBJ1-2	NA	CASSVSARDGYTF	TGTGCCAGCTCAGTCTCGGCGAGGGATGGCTACACCTTC
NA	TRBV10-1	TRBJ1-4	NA	CASNGAGSEREKLFF	TGCGCCAGCAATGGCGCCGGGTCCGAGAGAGAAAAACTGTTTTTT
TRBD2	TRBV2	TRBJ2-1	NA	CASRTTSGGDNEQFF	TGTGCCAGCAGGACCACTAGCGGGGGGGACAATGAGCAGTTCTTC
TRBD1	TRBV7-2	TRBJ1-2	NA	CASSLWDRENYGYTF	TGTGCCAGCAGCCTGTGGGACAGGGAAAACTATGGCTACACCTTC
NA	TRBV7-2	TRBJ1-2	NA	CASSLEGLGRGYTF	TGTGCCAGCAGCTTAGAGGGGCTTGGGAGGGGCTACACCTTC
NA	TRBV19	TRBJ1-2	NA	CASSTGFDYGYTF	TGTGCCAGTAGTACAGGGTTCGACTATGGCTACACCTTC
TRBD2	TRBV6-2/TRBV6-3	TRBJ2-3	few	CASSYRLAGSTDTQYF	TGTGCCAGCAGTTACAGGCTAGCGGGAAGCACAGATACGCAGTATTTT
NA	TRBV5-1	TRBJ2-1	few	CASSLDREHEQFF	TGCGCCAGCAGCTTGGACAGGGAACATGAGCAGTTCTTC
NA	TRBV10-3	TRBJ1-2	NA	CAISESETITF	TGTGCCATCAGTGAGTCCGAGACGATCACCTTC
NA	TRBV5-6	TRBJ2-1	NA	CASSFLGNEQFF	TGTGCCAGCAGCTTTCTGGGTAATGAGCAGTTCTTC
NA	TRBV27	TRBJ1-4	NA	CASSQRWTATNEKLFF	TGTGCCAGCAGTCAAAGATGGACAGCAACTAATGAAAAACTGTTTTTT
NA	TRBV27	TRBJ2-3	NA	CASSLRREVTDTQYF	TGTGCCAGCAGTTTACGCAGGGAAGTAACAGATACGCAGTATTTT
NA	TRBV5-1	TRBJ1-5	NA	CASSLGGAQPQHF	TGCGCCAGCAGCTTGGGGGGGGCACAGCCCCAGCATTTT
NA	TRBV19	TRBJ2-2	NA	CASSILATGELFF	TGTGCCAGTAGTATTCTAGCTACCGGGGAGCTGTTTTTT